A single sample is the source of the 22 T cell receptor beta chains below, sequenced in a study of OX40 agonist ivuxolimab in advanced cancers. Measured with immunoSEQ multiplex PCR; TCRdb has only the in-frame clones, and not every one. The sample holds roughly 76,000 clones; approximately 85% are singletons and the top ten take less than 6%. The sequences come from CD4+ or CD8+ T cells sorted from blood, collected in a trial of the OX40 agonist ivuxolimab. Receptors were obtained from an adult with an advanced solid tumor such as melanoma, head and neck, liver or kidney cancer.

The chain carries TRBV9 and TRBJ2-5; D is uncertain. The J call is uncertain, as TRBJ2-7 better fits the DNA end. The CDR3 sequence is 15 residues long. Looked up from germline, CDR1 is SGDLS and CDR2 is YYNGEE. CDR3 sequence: CASSPNAEQSYEQYF. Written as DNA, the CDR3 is TGTGCCAGCAGCCCCAATGCGGAACAGTCCTACGAGCAGTACTTC.

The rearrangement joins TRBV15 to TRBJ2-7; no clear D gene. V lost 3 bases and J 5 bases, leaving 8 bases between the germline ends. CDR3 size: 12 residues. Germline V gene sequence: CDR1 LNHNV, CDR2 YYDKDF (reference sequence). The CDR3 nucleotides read TGTGCCACCAGCAGGTGGGATGACGAGCAGTACTTC. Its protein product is CATSRWDDEQYF.

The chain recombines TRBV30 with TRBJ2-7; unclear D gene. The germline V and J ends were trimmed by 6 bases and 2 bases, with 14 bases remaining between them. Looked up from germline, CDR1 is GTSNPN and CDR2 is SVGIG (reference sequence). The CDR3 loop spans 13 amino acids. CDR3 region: CACRAQVPYEQYF. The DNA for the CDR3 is TGTGCCTGCCGAGCCCAGGTACCCTACGAGCAGTACTTC.

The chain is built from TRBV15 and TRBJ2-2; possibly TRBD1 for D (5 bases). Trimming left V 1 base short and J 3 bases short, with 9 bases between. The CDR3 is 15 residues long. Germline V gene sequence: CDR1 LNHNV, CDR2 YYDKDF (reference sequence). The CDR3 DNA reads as TGTGCCACCAGCAGAGGGCTACAGGACACCGGGGAGCTGTTTTTT. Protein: CATSRGLQDTGELFF.

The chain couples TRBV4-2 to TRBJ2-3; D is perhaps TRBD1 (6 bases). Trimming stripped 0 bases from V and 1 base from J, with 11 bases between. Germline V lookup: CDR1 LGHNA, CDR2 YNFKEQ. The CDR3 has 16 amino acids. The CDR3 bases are TGTGCCAGCAGCCAAGAACCGGGACAAGGCACAGATACGCAGTATTTT. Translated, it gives CASSQEPGQGTDTQYF.

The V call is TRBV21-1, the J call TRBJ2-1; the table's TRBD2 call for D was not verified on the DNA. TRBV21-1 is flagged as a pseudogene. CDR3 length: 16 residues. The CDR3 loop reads CASSASRPSGSHEQFF. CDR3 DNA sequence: TGTGCCAGCAGTGCAAGTAGGCCTAGCGGGAGCCATGAGCAGTTCTTC.

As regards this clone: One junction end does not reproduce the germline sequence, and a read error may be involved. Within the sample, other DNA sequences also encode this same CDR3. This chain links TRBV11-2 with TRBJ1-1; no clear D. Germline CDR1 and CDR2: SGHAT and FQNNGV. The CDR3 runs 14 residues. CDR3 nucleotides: TGTGCCAGCAGCTTAGATTTTCTAGGCACTGAAGCCTTCTTT. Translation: CASSLDFLGTEAFF.

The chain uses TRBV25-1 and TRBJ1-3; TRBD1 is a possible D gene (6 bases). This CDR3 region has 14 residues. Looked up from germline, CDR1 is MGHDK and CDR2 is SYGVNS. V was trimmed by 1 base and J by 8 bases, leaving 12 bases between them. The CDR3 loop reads CASSEFPTGYTIYF. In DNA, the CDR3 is TGTGCCAGCAGTGAATTCCCGACAGGATACACCATATATTTT.

CDR3 DNA: TGTGCCAGCTCACCTGTGTCCGGGACAGGGATGATTGAGCAGTTCTTC. Translated: CASSPVSGTGMIEQFF. This chain uses TRBV18 with TRBJ2-1; TRBD1 aligns across 9 bases. V shed 3 bases and J 9 bases; nucleotides not matched to a gene: 12. The CDR3 is made up of 16 amino acids. CDR1 and CDR2 from the germline V gene are KGHSH and LQKENI.

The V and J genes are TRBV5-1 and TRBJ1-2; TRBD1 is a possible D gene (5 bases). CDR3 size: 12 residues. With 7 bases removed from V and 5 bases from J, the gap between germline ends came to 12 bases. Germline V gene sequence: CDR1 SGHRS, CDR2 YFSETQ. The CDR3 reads CASGDSFYGYTF. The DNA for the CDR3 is TGCGCCAGCGGTGACAGTTTTTATGGCTACACCTTC.

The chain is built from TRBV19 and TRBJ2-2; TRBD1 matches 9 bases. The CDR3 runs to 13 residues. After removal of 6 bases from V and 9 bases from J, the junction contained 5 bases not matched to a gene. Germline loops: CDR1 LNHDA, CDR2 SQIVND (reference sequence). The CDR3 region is CASSPDRGWELFF. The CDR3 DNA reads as TGTGCCAGTAGCCCGGACAGGGGCTGGGAGCTGTTTTTT.

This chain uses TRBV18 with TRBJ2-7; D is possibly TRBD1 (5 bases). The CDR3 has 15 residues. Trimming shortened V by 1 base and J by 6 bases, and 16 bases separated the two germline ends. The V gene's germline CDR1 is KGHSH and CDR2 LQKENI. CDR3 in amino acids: CASSPLAGLRGEQYF. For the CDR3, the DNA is TGTGCCAGCTCACCACTCGCAGGGCTTAGGGGCGAGCAGTACTTC.

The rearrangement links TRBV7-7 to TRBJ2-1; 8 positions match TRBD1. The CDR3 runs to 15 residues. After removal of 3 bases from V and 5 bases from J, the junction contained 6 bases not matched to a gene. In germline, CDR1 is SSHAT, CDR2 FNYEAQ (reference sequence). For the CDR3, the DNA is TGTGCCAGCAGCTTGGGTCAGGGGGCGGACAATGAGCAGTTCTTC. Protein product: CASSLGQGADNEQFF.

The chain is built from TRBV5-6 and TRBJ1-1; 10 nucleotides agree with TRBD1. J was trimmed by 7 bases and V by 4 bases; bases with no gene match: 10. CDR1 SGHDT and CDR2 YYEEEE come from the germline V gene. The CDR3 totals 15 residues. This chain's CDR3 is CASSGPGQGTIEAFF. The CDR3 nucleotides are TGTGCCAGCAGCGGACCGGGACAGGGGACGATTGAAGCTTTCTTT.

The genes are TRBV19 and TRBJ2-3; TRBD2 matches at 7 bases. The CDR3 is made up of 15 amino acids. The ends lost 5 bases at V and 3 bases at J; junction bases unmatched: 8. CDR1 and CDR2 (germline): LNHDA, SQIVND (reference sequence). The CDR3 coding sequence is TGTGCCAGTAGTGCGCCGGGGGAGGGTACAGATACGCAGTATTTT. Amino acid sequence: CASSAPGEGTDTQYF.

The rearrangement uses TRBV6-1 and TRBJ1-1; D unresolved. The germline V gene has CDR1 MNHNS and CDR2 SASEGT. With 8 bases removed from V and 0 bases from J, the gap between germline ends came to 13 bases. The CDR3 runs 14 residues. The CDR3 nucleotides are TGTGCCAGCGGAAGGATATTCTTGAACACTGAAGCTTTCTTT. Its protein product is CASGRIFLNTEAFF.

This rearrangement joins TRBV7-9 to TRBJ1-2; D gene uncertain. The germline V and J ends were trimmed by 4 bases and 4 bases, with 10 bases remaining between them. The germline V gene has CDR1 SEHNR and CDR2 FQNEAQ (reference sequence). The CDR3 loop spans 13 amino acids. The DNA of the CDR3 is TGTGCCAGCAGCTACCGCGGTAGCTATGGCTACACCTTC. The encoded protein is CASSYRGSYGYTF.

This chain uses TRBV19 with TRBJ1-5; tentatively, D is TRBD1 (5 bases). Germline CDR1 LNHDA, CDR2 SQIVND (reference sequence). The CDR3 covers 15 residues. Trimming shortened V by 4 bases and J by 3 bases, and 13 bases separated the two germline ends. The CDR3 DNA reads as TGTGCCAGTAGTAAGGAGGAACAGGACAATCAGCCCCAGCATTTT. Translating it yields CASSKEEQDNQPQHF.

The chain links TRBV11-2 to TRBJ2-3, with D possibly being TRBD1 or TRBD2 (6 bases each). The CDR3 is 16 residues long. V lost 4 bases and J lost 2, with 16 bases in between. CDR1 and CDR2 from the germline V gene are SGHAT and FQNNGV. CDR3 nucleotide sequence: TGTGCCAGCAGCTCGAATCCGGGGGCAAACACAGATACGCAGTATTTT. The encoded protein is CASSSNPGANTDTQYF.

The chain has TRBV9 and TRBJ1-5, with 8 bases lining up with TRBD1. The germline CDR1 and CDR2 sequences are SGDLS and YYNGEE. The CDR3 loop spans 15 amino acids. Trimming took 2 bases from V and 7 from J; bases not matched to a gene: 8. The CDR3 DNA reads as TGTGCCAGCAGCGTTAATTCAGGGGGCGGACAGCCCCAGCATTTT. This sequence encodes CASSVNSGGGQPQHF. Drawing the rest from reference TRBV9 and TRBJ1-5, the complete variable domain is DSGVTQTPKHLITATGQRVTLRCSPRSGDLSVYWYQQSLDQGLQFLIQYYNGEERAKGNILERFSAQQFPDLHSELNLSSLELGDSALYFCASSVNSGGGQPQHFGDGTRLSIL.

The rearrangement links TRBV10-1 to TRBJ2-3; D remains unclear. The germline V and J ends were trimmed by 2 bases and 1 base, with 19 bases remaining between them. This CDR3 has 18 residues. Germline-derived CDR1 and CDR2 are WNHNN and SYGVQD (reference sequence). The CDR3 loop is CASSEGFRAMGGTDTQYF. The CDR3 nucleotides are TGCGCCAGCAGTGAGGGATTTCGGGCCATGGGCGGCACAGATACGCAGTATTTT.

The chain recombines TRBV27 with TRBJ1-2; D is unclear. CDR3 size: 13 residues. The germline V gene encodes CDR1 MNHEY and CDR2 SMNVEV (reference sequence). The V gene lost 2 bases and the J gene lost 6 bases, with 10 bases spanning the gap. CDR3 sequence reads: CASSLIGGDGYTF. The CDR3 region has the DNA TGTGCCAGCAGTTTAATCGGCGGTGATGGCTACACCTTC.